Sequencing of this T cell receptor beta chain was carried out in a study of long-term antiretroviral therapy in people with HIV. The CDR3 consists of 14 residues. V was pared by 7 bases and J by 2 bases, with 9 bases of the junction left unmatched. Germline values: CDR1 SQVTM, CDR2 ANQGSEA. In regard to this clone: The antigen remains undetermined.

Study-level points and caveats: Control repertoires displayed wider CDR3 length ranges than the HIV repertoires. An increase in diversity followed ART, yet levels stayed below transplant donor controls.

immunoSEQ v3.0 was run at survey level. TCRdb keeps only in-frame clones here, not all; method: immunoSEQ multiplex PCR. The table shows 25,000 to 35,000 clones, with about 94% occurring only once. This material consisted of unsorted PBMCs, taken around 7.4 years after starting antiretroviral therapy. The V call is TRBV29-1, the J call TRBJ2-7; the match to TRBD1 covers 9 bases. The origin of this receptor is a man aged 45-65 years with HIV. DNA of the CDR3: TGCAGCGCCGCCCCGGGACAGGGAACCTACGAGCAGTACTTC. Translated, it gives CSAAPGQGTYEQYF.